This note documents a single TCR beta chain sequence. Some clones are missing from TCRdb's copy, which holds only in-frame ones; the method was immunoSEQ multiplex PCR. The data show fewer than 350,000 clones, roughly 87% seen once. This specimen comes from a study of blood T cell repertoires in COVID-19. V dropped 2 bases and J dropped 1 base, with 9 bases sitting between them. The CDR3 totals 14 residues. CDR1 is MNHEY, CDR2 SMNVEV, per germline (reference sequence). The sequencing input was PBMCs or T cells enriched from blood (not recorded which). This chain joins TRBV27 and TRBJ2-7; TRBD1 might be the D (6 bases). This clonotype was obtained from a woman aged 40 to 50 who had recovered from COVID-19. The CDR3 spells CASSLQGRSYEQYF. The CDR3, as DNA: TGTGCCAGCAGTTTACAGGGGCGATCCTACGAGCAGTACTTC.